This T cell receptor beta chain was captured in a study of T cell changes during pregnancy in multiple sclerosis. Here immunoSEQ multiplex PCR was the method, and the copy in TCRdb shows in-frame clones only, minus some. The sample lists approximately 92,000 clones; more than 90% were seen once. The germline gives CDR1 LNHDA, CDR2 SQIVND (reference sequence). This CDR3 spans 17 amino acids. V shed 7 bases and J 7 bases; nucleotides not matched to a gene: 21. This clone was seen once. The TCR was taken from a female donor with multiple sclerosis, enrolled in a pregnancy study. The chain links TRBV19 to TRBJ1-2; 7 bases fit TRBD1. This sample comprised peripheral blood, obtained in the first trimester of pregnancy. The CDR3 sequence is CASTIQVRATGWGGYTF. The CDR3 nucleotides read TGTGCCAGTACCATCCAAGTCCGGGCGACAGGGTGGGGTGGCTACACCTTC.